The rows below give T cell receptor beta chains drawn from one sample of a study of blood T cell repertoires in COVID-19. Using immunoSEQ multiplex PCR, the repertoire was profiled, and TCRdb retains in-frame clones only, with some absent. The sample consists of tens of thousands of clones, 70% to 90% of them appearing once. The sequenced material came from peripheral blood. The source is a woman over 75 with COVID-19, enrolled during active disease. Each CDR3 is given with its conserved first and last residue. D genes are given only for firm matches. The size field is filled for only some rows; it gives once, few, many or a size class.

V: TRBV12-5
D: TRBD1
J: TRBJ1-5
size: NA
CDR3: CASGLGQGVLQPQHF
DNA: TGTGCTAGTGGTTTGGGGCAGGGGGTTCTTCAGCCCCAGCATTTT

V: TRBV7-2
D: TRBD2
J: TRBJ2-1
size: NA
CDR3: CASSLLAGGVYNEQFF
DNA: TGTGCCAGCAGCTTACTAGCGGGGGGGGTCTACAATGAGCAGTTCTTC

V: TRBV2
D: NA
J: TRBJ2-3
size: NA
CDR3: CASSDNGEVDTQYF
DNA: TGTGCCAGCAGTGATAACGGGGAGGTAGATACGCAGTATTTT

V: TRBV6-6
D: TRBD1
J: TRBJ1-2
size: NA
CDR3: CASSPQGDWGYTF
DNA: TGTGCCAGCAGTCCACAGGGGGACTGGGGCTACACCTTC

V: TRBV5-1
D: TRBD1
J: TRBJ1-4
size: NA
CDR3: CASSPKRQGAATNEKLFF
DNA: TGCGCCAGCAGCCCGAAACGACAGGGGGCTGCAACTAATGAAAAACTGTTTTTT

V: TRBV9
D: NA
J: TRBJ1-3
size: NA
CDR3: CASSVDGYSGNTIYF
DNA: TGTGCCAGCAGCGTAGACGGGTACTCTGGAAACACCATATATTTT

V: TRBV13
D: NA
J: TRBJ2-3
size: NA
CDR3: CASSLGLVAYF
DNA: TGTGCCAGCAGCTTAGGCCTAGTAGCGTATTTT

V: TRBV7-8
D: TRBD1
J: TRBJ2-7
size: medium-sized
CDR3: CASSPSGTAYEQYF
DNA: TGTGCCAGCAGCCCCTCTGGGACAGCCTACGAGCAGTACTTC

V: TRBV2
D: TRBD1
J: TRBJ1-2
size: NA
CDR3: CASSGWKGQGSGGYTF
DNA: TGTGCCAGCAGTGGGTGGAAGGGACAGGGGAGCGGTGGCTACACCTTC

V: TRBV5-1
D: NA
J: TRBJ1-1
size: NA
CDR3: CASSFDGQGQERFF
DNA: TGCGCCAGCAGCTTCGATGGGCAGGGGCAGGAAAGGTTCTTT